These 10 T cell receptor beta chains share one sample of origin, sequenced in a study of shared clonotypes between healthy human individuals. Repertoires were generated with immunoSEQ multiplex PCR, while TCRdb's copy carries only in-frame clones and drops some. The data contain under 1,100,000 clones, about 80% of them singletons. Sequenced: memory CD4+ T cells sorted from blood. The subset: CD45RA-negative fraction. The receptors come from a man between 18 and 35 years old in good health.

This CDR3 reads CASSLQGSYGYTF. The CDR3 DNA sequence: TGTGCCAGCAGCTTACAGGGTAGCTATGGCTACACCTTC. This chain uses TRBV5-6 with TRBJ1-2; D may be TRBD1 (6 bases). V shed 2 bases and J shed 4 bases, with 9 bases lying between them. Germline CDR1 and CDR2: SGHDT and YYEEEE. The CDR3 runs to 13 residues. Together with reference TRBV5-6 and TRBJ1-2, the CDR3 gives the full variable domain: DAGVTQSPTHLIKTRGQQVTLRCSPKSGHDTVSWYQQALGQGPQFIFQYYEEEERQRGNFPDRFSGHQFPNYSSELNVNALLLGDSALYLCASSLQGSYGYTFGSGTRLTVV.

This chain joins TRBV5-1 and TRBJ2-7, with TRBD2 matching 13 bases. This CDR3 has 15 amino acids. CDR1 is SGHRS and CDR2 is YFSETQ in the germline V gene. V lost 4 bases to trimming and J lost 3 bases; unmatched junction nucleotides: 4. The DNA of the CDR3 is TGCGCCAGCAGCCCAGGGACTAGCGGGATCTACGAGCAGTACTTC. It encodes CASSPGTSGIYEQYF. Variable domain in full (rest from reference TRBV5-1 and TRBJ2-7): KAGVTQTPRYLIKTRGQQVTLSCSPISGHRSVSWYQQTPGQGLQFLFEYFSETQRNKGNFPGRFSGRQFSNSRSEMNVSTLELGDSALYLCASSPGTSGIYEQYFGPGTRLTVT.

This chain links TRBV5-1 with TRBJ2-2; 11 bases map to TRBD2. This CDR3 comprises 16 residues. J was trimmed by 2 bases and V by 4 bases; bases with no gene match: 4. Germline CDR1 and CDR2: SGHRS and YFSETQ. The CDR3 nucleotides are TGCGCCAGCAGCGAGACTAGCGGGGTAAACACCGGGGAGCTGTTTTTT. Its protein product is CASSETSGVNTGELFF.

This clone was found many times. The same CDR3 is also encoded by other DNA sequences in this sample. This chain connects TRBV19 to TRBJ2-2; 7 bases match TRBD2. The V and J ends lost 4 bases and 2 bases, in that order; junction bases with no gene match: 4. CDR3 length equals 15 residues. Germline CDR1 and CDR2: LNHDA and SQIVND (reference sequence). The DNA of the CDR3 is TGTGCCAGTAGTAGGCAGGGACTAAACACCGGGGAGCTGTTTTTT. Translated, it gives CASSRQGLNTGELFF.

This clone came up a few times. V usage is TRBV7-9 and J usage is TRBJ2-1; 9 nucleotides agree with TRBD2. Germline lookup yields CDR1 SEHNR and CDR2 FQNEAQ (reference sequence). Unmatched junction bases numbered 6, after V lost 3 bases and J lost 9 bases. The CDR3 loop spans 14 amino acids. CDR3 residues: CASSFTGTSSEQFF. DNA of the CDR3: TGTGCCAGCAGCTTTACCGGGACTAGCAGTGAGCAGTTCTTC.

The CDR3 loop reads CASRTLVTNTEAFF. The CDR3 bases are TGTGCCAGCAGGACCCTTGTTACGAACACTGAAGCTTTCTTT. The rearrangement joins TRBV6-5 to TRBJ1-1, with D uncertain. The V gene lost 6 bases and the J gene lost 1 base, with 12 bases spanning the gap. This CDR3 comprises 14 residues. CDR1 and CDR2 (germline): MNHEY, SVGAGI.

This chain uses TRBV7-9 with TRBJ2-7, with 7 positions matching TRBD1. The germline gives CDR1 SEHNR, CDR2 FQNEAQ (reference sequence). After removal of 2 bases from V and 0 bases from J, the junction contained 13 bases not matched to a gene. This CDR3 has 18 amino acids. The CDR3 region is CASSLFLGQSFSSYEQYF. The CDR3 nucleotides read TGTGCCAGCAGCTTATTTCTGGGACAGTCCTTTAGCTCCTACGAGCAGTACTTC.

This clone was seen a few times. The chain is built from TRBV7-8 and TRBJ1-5; D may be TRBD1 (6 bases). From germline, CDR1 is SGHVS and CDR2 FQNEAQ. The CDR3 runs 14 residues. V was pared by 5 bases and J by 6 bases, with 14 bases between. The chain's CDR3 is CASSLGTFGQPQHF. In DNA, the CDR3 is TGTGCCAGCAGCCTGGGGACATTCGGTCAGCCCCAGCATTTT.

V and J are TRBV10-3 and TRBJ2-2; D might be TRBD1 (6 bases). V lost 10 bases and J 2 bases, leaving 14 bases between the germline ends. CDR3 length: 14 amino acids. The germline V gene has CDR1 ENHRY and CDR2 SYGVKD. The CDR3 region is CASWSGHNTGELFF. The CDR3 nucleotides are TGTGCCAGCTGGTCGGGACATAACACCGGGGAGCTGTTTTTT.

A few counts support this clone. This chain joins TRBV15 and TRBJ1-2; no clear D. Germline loops: CDR1 LNHNV, CDR2 YYDKDF (reference sequence). The ends were cut back, 0 bases at V and 8 bases at J, with 7 bases in the middle. CDR3 length: 12 residues. CDR3 amino acids: CATSRDMGGYTF. CDR3 coding DNA: TGTGCCACCAGCAGAGATATGGGGGGCTACACCTTC.